A selection of T cell receptor beta chains follows, all from one sample in a study of CD8 T cells in ankylosing spondylitis. Via MiXCR, TCRdb re-called the 5' RACE reads, giving one row per CDR3 protein. The table includes 300,000 to 400,000 distinct CDR3 sequences, roughly 12% detected once. The specimen sequenced was blood, either unsorted or a sorted T cell fraction (not recorded which). The receptors here all came from a female donor with ankylosing spondylitis or in good health (not recorded which). Both conserved end residues are part of each CDR3. The order of the fields is CDR3 DNA, CDR3 protein, D gene, clone size, V gene, CDR3 length, J gene. D genes are given only for firm matches. Part of the rows lack a size; the others show once, few, many or a class for expanded clones.

CDR3nt: TGCGCCAGCAGCTTGCCGTTGGAGACCCAGTACTTC; CDR3aa: CASSLPLETQYF; d_gene: NA; abundance: many; v_gene: TRBV5-1; len: 12; j_gene: TRBJ2-5
CDR3nt: TGCGCCAGCAGCTTGGTTGGGGGAAACTCCTACGAGCAGTACTTC; CDR3aa: CASSLVGGNSYEQYF; d_gene: NA; abundance: many; v_gene: TRBV5-1; len: 15; j_gene: TRBJ2-7
CDR3nt: TGTGCCATCAGTGTTGCGGACAGGGCGCGCGAGCAGTACTTC; CDR3aa: CAISVADRAREQYF; d_gene: TRBD1; abundance: many; v_gene: TRBV10-3; len: 14; j_gene: TRBJ2-7
CDR3nt: TGTGCCAGCAGCTTCGGGCCCCTCGGGAACACCATATATTTT; CDR3aa: CASSFGPLGNTIYF; d_gene: NA; abundance: many; v_gene: TRBV11-2; len: 14; j_gene: TRBJ1-3
CDR3nt: TGTGCCAGCAGCCCACCCCTAGCGGGAGCCTACGAGCAGTACTTC; CDR3aa: CASSPPLAGAYEQYF; d_gene: TRBD2; abundance: few; v_gene: TRBV6-2/TRBV6-3; len: 15; j_gene: TRBJ2-7
CDR3nt: TGCGCCAGCAGCTTGGACGGTTATCAGCCCCAGCATTTT; CDR3aa: CASSLDGYQPQHF; d_gene: NA; abundance: many; v_gene: TRBV27; len: 13; j_gene: TRBJ1-5
CDR3nt: TGCGCCAGCAGCCAAGAAGGGGGAAACAGGTGGGCCACTGAAGCTTTCTTT; CDR3aa: CASSQEGGNRWATEAFF; d_gene: NA; abundance: many; v_gene: TRBV4-1; len: 17; j_gene: TRBJ1-1
CDR3nt: TGTGCCAGCAGCGAAGCAGGATTAGGCGGCTACACCTTC; CDR3aa: CASSEAGLGGYTF; d_gene: NA; abundance: many; v_gene: TRBV6-1; len: 13; j_gene: TRBJ1-2
CDR3nt: TGCAGTGCTAGAGATCAGGGGAGGGGAAAGACTGAAGCTTTCTTT; CDR3aa: CSARDQGRGKTEAFF; d_gene: NA; abundance: many; v_gene: TRBV20-1; len: 15; j_gene: TRBJ1-1
CDR3nt: TGTGCCAGCAGCGAAAGAGCGGGCCGTTCCAATGAGCAGTTCTTC; CDR3aa: CASSERAGRSNEQFF; d_gene: NA; abundance: few; v_gene: TRBV7-6; len: 15; j_gene: TRBJ2-1
CDR3nt: TGTGCCAGCAGATTTAGCGGGAGTCCGTACAATGAGCAGTTCTTC; CDR3aa: CASRFSGSPYNEQFF; d_gene: TRBD2; abundance: few; v_gene: TRBV11-2; len: 15; j_gene: TRBJ2-1
CDR3nt: TGTGCCAGCAGCGCCTACAGGGATCATCAGCCCCAGCATTTT; CDR3aa: CASSAYRDHQPQHF; d_gene: NA; abundance: many; v_gene: TRBV7-9; len: 14; j_gene: TRBJ1-5
CDR3nt: TGTGCCAGCAGCCAAGATCGTATGGACAGGTGGAACTATGGCTACACCTTC; CDR3aa: CASSQDRMDRWNYGYTF; d_gene: TRBD1; abundance: few; v_gene: TRBV14; len: 17; j_gene: TRBJ1-2
CDR3nt: TGTGCCATCAGTGAGGGGTTGGAGACCCAGTACTTC; CDR3aa: CAISEGLETQYF; d_gene: NA; abundance: many; v_gene: TRBV10-3; len: 12; j_gene: TRBJ2-5
CDR3nt: TGTGCCATCCGCCCATTCGGGAGCTCCTACGAGCAGTACTTC; CDR3aa: CAIRPFGSSYEQYF; d_gene: NA; abundance: many; v_gene: TRBV10-3; len: 14; j_gene: TRBJ2-7
CDR3nt: TGTGCCAGCAGCCAAGCGCGAGAAGGTGAGCAGTTCTTC; CDR3aa: CASSQAREGEQFF; d_gene: NA; abundance: NA; v_gene: TRBV4-2; len: 13; j_gene: TRBJ2-1
CDR3nt: TGCGCCAGCAGCCAAGACATCACAGGGGCGATGATGGATGAGCAGTTCTTC; CDR3aa: CASSQDITGAMMDEQFF; d_gene: TRBD1; abundance: many; v_gene: TRBV4-1; len: 17; j_gene: TRBJ2-1
CDR3nt: TGCGCCAGCAGCTTGGTAGGGGACGTCAATCAGCCCCAGCATTTT; CDR3aa: CASSLVGDVNQPQHF; d_gene: NA; abundance: many; v_gene: TRBV5-1; len: 15; j_gene: TRBJ1-5
CDR3nt: TGTGCCAGCAGCTGGACACAGAACACTGAAGCTTTCTTT; CDR3aa: CASSWTQNTEAFF; d_gene: NA; abundance: NA; v_gene: TRBV7-3; len: 13; j_gene: TRBJ1-1
CDR3nt: TGTGCCAGCAGCTACGCCGGGACAGGTCAGCCCCAGCATTTT; CDR3aa: CASSYAGTGQPQHF; d_gene: TRBD1; abundance: few; v_gene: TRBV7-2; len: 14; j_gene: TRBJ1-5
CDR3nt: TGTGCCAGCAGCCAAGAAAAGAATTCGGACAGCACTACTACCTACGAGCAGTACTTC; CDR3aa: CASSQEKNSDSTTTYEQYF; d_gene: NA; abundance: many; v_gene: TRBV4-2; len: 19; j_gene: TRBJ2-7
CDR3nt: TGTGCCAGCAGCCTAACCGGGACGGGAGCCTACGAGCAGTACTTC; CDR3aa: CASSLTGTGAYEQYF; d_gene: NA; abundance: few; v_gene: TRBV3-1; len: 15; j_gene: TRBJ2-7
CDR3nt: TGTGCCAGCAGTCCTCCGGGACAACTGTACAATGAGCAGTTCTTC; CDR3aa: CASSPPGQLYNEQFF; d_gene: NA; abundance: many; v_gene: TRBV28; len: 15; j_gene: TRBJ2-1
CDR3nt: TGTGCCAGCAGTTTCGCCCTGGGGAGGGGTGGTTCACCCCTCCACTTT; CDR3aa: CASSFALGRGGSPLHF; d_gene: NA; abundance: many; v_gene: TRBV27; len: 16; j_gene: TRBJ1-6
CDR3nt: TGTGCCAGCAGCTTAACATCCTCAACCGCGGATGAGCAGTTCTTC; CDR3aa: CASSLTSSTADEQFF; d_gene: NA; abundance: many; v_gene: TRBV7-3; len: 15; j_gene: TRBJ2-1
CDR3nt: TGTGCCAGCAGCTCTAAGCGGGAGGGGCGCAATGAGCAGTTCTTC; CDR3aa: CASSSKREGRNEQFF; d_gene: TRBD2; abundance: many; v_gene: TRBV7-9; len: 15; j_gene: TRBJ2-1
CDR3nt: TGCGCCAGCAGCCGGGAATGGGAGGCGACAAGTCAAGAGACCCAGTACTTC; CDR3aa: CASSREWEATSQETQYF; d_gene: NA; abundance: many; v_gene: TRBV4-1; len: 17; j_gene: TRBJ2-5
CDR3nt: TGTGCCAGCAGGCATGGGAAGAACACTGAAGCTTTCTTT; CDR3aa: CASRHGKNTEAFF; d_gene: NA; abundance: many; v_gene: TRBV12-3/TRBV12-4; len: 13; j_gene: TRBJ1-1
CDR3nt: TGCAGCGTCTCCGGGACAAACTACGAGCAGTACTTC; CDR3aa: CSVSGTNYEQYF; d_gene: NA; abundance: many; v_gene: TRBV29-1; len: 12; j_gene: TRBJ2-7
CDR3nt: TGCGCCAGCAGCCAACCCGGGACTAGCGGGAGCCACTACAATGAGCAGTTCTTC; CDR3aa: CASSQPGTSGSHYNEQFF; d_gene: TRBD2; abundance: many; v_gene: TRBV5-1; len: 18; j_gene: TRBJ2-1
CDR3nt: TGTGCCAGCAGCCAACCCAGTGTAGAAGCTTTCTTT; CDR3aa: CASSQPSVEAFF; d_gene: NA; abundance: many; v_gene: TRBV3-1; len: 12; j_gene: TRBJ1-1
CDR3nt: TGTGCCAGCAGCTTGGCGTATAATTCACCCCTCCACTTT; CDR3aa: CASSLAYNSPLHF; d_gene: NA; abundance: NA; v_gene: TRBV7-3; len: 13; j_gene: TRBJ1-6
CDR3nt: TGTGCCAGCACCACGGACAGGGGGAAAGATACGCAGTATTTT; CDR3aa: CASTTDRGKDTQYF; d_gene: TRBD1; abundance: NA; v_gene: TRBV12-3/TRBV12-4; len: 14; j_gene: TRBJ2-3
CDR3nt: TGCGCCAGCAGGGAGACAGGGGGTGGAAACACCATATATTTT; CDR3aa: CASRETGGGNTIYF; d_gene: TRBD1; abundance: NA; v_gene: TRBV5-1; len: 14; j_gene: TRBJ1-3
CDR3nt: TGTGCCAGCAGCTTAAATCACTTTCCTAACAATGAGCAGTTCTTC; CDR3aa: CASSLNHFPNNEQFF; d_gene: NA; abundance: few; v_gene: TRBV7-9; len: 15; j_gene: TRBJ2-1
CDR3nt: TGCAGTGCTAGTCGGGACAGTTATAGCAATCAGCCCCAGCATTTT; CDR3aa: CSASRDSYSNQPQHF; d_gene: TRBD1; abundance: many; v_gene: TRBV20-1; len: 15; j_gene: TRBJ1-5
CDR3nt: TGTGCCAGCAGAACCTCAGGGGGACAGGGCACAGATACGCAGTATTTT; CDR3aa: CASRTSGGQGTDTQYF; d_gene: TRBD1; abundance: few; v_gene: TRBV28; len: 16; j_gene: TRBJ2-3
CDR3nt: TGTGCCAGCAGGGAGGGTTCCACCCTCTACGAGCAGTACTTC; CDR3aa: CASREGSTLYEQYF; d_gene: NA; abundance: many; v_gene: TRBV12-3/TRBV12-4; len: 14; j_gene: TRBJ2-7
CDR3nt: TGCAGTGCTAATGGTGCAGGGAAAGAGACCCAGTACTTC; CDR3aa: CSANGAGKETQYF; d_gene: NA; abundance: few; v_gene: TRBV20-1; len: 13; j_gene: TRBJ2-5
CDR3nt: TGCAGTGCTAGAGCGCGCCTCCAGGGTGTAGATGAAAAACTGTTTTTT; CDR3aa: CSARARLQGVDEKLFF; d_gene: NA; abundance: many; v_gene: TRBV20-1; len: 16; j_gene: TRBJ1-4
CDR3nt: TGTGCCAGCAGTTTGACAGGGGGCGCTTTCCGGGAGCTGTTTTTT; CDR3aa: CASSLTGGAFRELFF; d_gene: TRBD1; abundance: many; v_gene: TRBV28; len: 15; j_gene: TRBJ2-2
CDR3nt: TGTGCCAGCAGTTTTCTCCCCCTCACAGATACGCAGTATTTT; CDR3aa: CASSFLPLTDTQYF; d_gene: NA; abundance: NA; v_gene: TRBV27; len: 14; j_gene: TRBJ2-3
CDR3nt: TGCAGTGTCCCGAGGGCTAGCGGGAATCAAAACATTCAGTACTTC; CDR3aa: CSVPRASGNQNIQYF; d_gene: TRBD2; abundance: many; v_gene: TRBV20-1; len: 15; j_gene: TRBJ2-4
CDR3nt: TGTGCCAGCAGCCCACGGCTGCGACAGGGGGGATACGAGCAGTACTTC; CDR3aa: CASSPRLRQGGYEQYF; d_gene: TRBD1; abundance: few; v_gene: TRBV7-6; len: 16; j_gene: TRBJ2-7
CDR3nt: TGTGCCTGGAGTGCCGGGACAGGGACATACAATGAGCAGTTCTTC; CDR3aa: CAWSAGTGTYNEQFF; d_gene: TRBD1; abundance: once; v_gene: TRBV30; len: 15; j_gene: TRBJ2-1
CDR3nt: TGTGCCAGCAGCCGAAAAGCGCTAGCGGGACTCACAGATACGCAGTATTTT; CDR3aa: CASSRKALAGLTDTQYF; d_gene: TRBD2; abundance: few; v_gene: TRBV7-2; len: 17; j_gene: TRBJ2-3
CDR3nt: TGTGCCAGTAGTATCCCCCCCGGGGGCACGAACACTGAAGCTTTCTTT; CDR3aa: CASSIPPGGTNTEAFF; d_gene: NA; abundance: NA; v_gene: TRBV19; len: 16; j_gene: TRBJ1-1
CDR3nt: TGTGCCAGCAGTTCTGGGACTTACCATGGCTACACCTTC; CDR3aa: CASSSGTYHGYTF; d_gene: NA; abundance: many; v_gene: TRBV6-5; len: 13; j_gene: TRBJ1-2